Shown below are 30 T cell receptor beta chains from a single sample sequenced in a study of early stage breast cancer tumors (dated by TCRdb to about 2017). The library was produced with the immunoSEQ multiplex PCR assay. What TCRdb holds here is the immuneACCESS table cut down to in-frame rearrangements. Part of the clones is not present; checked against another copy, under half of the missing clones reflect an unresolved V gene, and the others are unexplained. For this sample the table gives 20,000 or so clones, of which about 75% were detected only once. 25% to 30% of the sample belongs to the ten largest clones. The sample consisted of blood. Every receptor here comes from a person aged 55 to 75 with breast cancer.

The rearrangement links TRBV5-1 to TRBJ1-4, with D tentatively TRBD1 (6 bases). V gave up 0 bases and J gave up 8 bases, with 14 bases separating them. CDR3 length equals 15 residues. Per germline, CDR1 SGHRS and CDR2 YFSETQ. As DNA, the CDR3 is TGCGCCAGCAGCTTGGTCCCAGGGGTTGACGAAAAACTGTTTTTT. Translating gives CASSLVPGVDEKLFF. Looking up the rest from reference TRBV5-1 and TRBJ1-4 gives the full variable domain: KAGVTQTPRYLIKTRGQQVTLSCSPISGHRSVSWYQQTPGQGLQFLFEYFSETQRNKGNFPGRFSGRQFSNSRSEMNVSTLELGDSALYLCASSLVPGVDEKLFFGSGTQLSVL.

CDR3 in amino acids: CASSEGQGENNEQFF. In DNA, the CDR3 is TGTGCCAGTTCGGAAGGACAAGGTGAGAACAATGAGCAGTTCTTC. J is TRBJ2-1 and V is TRBV10-3, with D tentatively TRBD1 (5 bases). V shed 10 bases and J shed 5 bases, with 21 bases lying between them. The CDR3 length is 15 residues. Looked up from germline, CDR1 is ENHRY and CDR2 is SYGVKD.

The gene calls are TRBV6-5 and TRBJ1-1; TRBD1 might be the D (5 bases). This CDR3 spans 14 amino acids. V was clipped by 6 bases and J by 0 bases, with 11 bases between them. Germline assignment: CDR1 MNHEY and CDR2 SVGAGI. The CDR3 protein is CASREGGVNTEAFF. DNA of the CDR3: TGTGCCAGCAGGGAAGGAGGGGTGAACACTGAAGCTTTCTTT.

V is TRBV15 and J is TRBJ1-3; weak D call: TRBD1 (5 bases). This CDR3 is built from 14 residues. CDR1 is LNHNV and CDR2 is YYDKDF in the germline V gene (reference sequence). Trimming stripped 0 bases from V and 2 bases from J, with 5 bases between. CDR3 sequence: CATSREGAGNTIYF. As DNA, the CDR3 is TGTGCCACCAGCAGAGAGGGGGCTGGAAACACCATATATTTT. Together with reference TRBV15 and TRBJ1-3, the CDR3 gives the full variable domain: DAMVIQNPRYQVTQFGKPVTLSCSQTLNHNVMYWYQQKSSQAPKLLFHYYDKDFNNEADTPDNFQSRRPNTSFCFLDIRSPGLGDTAMYLCATSREGAGNTIYFGEGSWLTVV.

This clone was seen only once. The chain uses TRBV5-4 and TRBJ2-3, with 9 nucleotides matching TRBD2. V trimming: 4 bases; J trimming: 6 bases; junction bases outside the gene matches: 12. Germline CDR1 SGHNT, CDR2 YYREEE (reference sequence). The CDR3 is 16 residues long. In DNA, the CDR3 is TGTGCCAGCAGCGACGGGGCTAGCGGGATTCCGGATACGCAGTATTTT. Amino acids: CASSDGASGIPDTQYF.

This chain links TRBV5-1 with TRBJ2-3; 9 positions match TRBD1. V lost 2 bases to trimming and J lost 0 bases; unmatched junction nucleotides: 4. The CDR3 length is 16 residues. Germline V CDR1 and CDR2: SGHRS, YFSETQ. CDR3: CASSFPTGGSTDTQYF. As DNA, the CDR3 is TGCGCCAGCAGCTTTCCGACAGGGGGGAGCACAGATACGCAGTATTTT.

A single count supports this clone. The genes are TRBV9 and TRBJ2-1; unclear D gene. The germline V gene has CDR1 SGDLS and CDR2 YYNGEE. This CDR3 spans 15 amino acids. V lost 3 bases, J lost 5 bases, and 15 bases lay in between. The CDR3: CASSATADGNNEQFF. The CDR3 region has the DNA TGTGCCAGCAGCGCGACTGCGGACGGTAACAATGAGCAGTTCTTC. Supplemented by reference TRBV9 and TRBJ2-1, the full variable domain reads DSGVTQTPKHLITATGQRVTLRCSPRSGDLSVYWYQQSLDQGLQFLIQYYNGEERAKGNILERFSAQQFPDLHSELNLSSLELGDSALYFCASSATADGNNEQFFGPGTRLTVL.

The CDR3 region has the DNA TGCGCCAGCAGCCCACTTGAGGGCTCCTACAATGAGCAGTTCTTC. Translation: CASSPLEGSYNEQFF. The chain is built from TRBV5-1 and TRBJ2-1, with D possibly being TRBD2 (5 bases). Germline V gene data show CDR1 as SGHRS and CDR2 as YFSETQ. This CDR3 contains 15 residues. V was shortened by 4 bases and J by 0 bases, with 11 bases between the two germline ends.

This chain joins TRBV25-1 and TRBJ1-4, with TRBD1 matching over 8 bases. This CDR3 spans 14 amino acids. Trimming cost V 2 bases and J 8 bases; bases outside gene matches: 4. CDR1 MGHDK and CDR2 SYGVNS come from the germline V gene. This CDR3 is CASSEQGAGEKLFF. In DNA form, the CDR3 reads TGTGCCAGCAGTGAACAGGGGGCCGGGGAAAAACTGTTTTTT.

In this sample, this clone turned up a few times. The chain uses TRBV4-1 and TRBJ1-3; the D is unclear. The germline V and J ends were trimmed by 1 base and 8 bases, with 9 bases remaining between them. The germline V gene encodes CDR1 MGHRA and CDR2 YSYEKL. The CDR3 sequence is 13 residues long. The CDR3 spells CASSQGSSHTIYF. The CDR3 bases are TGCGCCAGCAGCCAAGGAAGTTCGCACACCATATATTTT.

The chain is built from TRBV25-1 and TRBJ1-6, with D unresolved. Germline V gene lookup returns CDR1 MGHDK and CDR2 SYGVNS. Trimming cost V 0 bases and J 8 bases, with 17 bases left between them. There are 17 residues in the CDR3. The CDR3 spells CASSEYGVVGGYSPLHF. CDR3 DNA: TGTGCCAGCAGTGAATATGGCGTTGTGGGAGGTTATTCACCCCTCCACTTT.

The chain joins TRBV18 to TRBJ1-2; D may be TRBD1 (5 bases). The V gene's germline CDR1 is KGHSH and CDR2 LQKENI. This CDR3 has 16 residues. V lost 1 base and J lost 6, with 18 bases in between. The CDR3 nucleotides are TGTGCCAGCTCACCACGAGTAGGGGAGTCCTTCCATGGCTACACCTTC. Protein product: CASSPRVGESFHGYTF.

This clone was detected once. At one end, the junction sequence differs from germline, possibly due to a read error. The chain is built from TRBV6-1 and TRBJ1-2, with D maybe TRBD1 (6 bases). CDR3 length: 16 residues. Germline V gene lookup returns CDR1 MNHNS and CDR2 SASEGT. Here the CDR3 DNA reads TGTGCCCGCAGTGAAGCGGGGGGGGCAGGGGTAGGAGGCTACACCTTC. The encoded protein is CARSEAGGAGVGGYTF.

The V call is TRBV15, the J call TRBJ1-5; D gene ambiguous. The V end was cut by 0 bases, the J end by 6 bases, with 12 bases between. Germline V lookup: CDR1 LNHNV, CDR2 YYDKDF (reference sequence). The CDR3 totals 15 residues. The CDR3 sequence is CATSRDTRTGQPQHF. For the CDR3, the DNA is TGTGCCACCAGCAGAGATACGAGGACGGGTCAGCCCCAGCATTTT.

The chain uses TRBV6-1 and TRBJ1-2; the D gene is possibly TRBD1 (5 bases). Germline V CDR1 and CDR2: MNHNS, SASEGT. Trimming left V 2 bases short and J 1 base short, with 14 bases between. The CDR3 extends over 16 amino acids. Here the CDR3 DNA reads TGTGCCAGCAGTGAACTTGGGGGAAGGGGTAACTATGGCTACACCTTC. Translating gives CASSELGGRGNYGYTF.

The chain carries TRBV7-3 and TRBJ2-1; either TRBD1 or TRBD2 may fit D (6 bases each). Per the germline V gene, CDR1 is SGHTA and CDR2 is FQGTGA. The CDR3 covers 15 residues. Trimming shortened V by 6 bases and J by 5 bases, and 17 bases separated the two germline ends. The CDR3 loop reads CASSRYQGRNNEQFF. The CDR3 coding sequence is TGTGCCAGCAGTCGCTATCAGGGGAGGAACAATGAGCAGTTCTTC.

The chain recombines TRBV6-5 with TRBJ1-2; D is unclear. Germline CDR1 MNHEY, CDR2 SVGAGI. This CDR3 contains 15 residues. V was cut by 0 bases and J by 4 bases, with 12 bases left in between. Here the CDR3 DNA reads TGTGCCAGCAGTTACTCGCCCGAGGCGAGCTATGGCTACACCTTC. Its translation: CASSYSPEASYGYTF.

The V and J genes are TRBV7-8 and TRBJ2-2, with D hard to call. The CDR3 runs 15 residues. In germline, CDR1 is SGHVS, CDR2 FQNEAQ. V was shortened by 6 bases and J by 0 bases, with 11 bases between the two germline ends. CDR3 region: CASSAPGPNTGELFF. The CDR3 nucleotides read TGTGCCAGCAGTGCCCCCGGACCGAACACCGGGGAGCTGTTTTTT.

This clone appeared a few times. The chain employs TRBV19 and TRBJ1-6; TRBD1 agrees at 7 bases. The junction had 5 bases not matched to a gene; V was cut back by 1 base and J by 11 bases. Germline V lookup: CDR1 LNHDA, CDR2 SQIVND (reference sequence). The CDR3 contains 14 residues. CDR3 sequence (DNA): TGTGCCAGTAGTATAGCAGGAACAGGGGCACCCCTCCACTTT. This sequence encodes CASSIAGTGAPLHF.

CDR3 nucleotide sequence: TGTGCCAGCAGTTTTGGGTGGTCGGACAATGAGCAGTTCTTC. This sequence encodes CASSFGWSDNEQFF. This rearrangement joins TRBV27 to TRBJ2-1; D gene uncertain. V gave up 3 bases and J gave up 5 bases, with 11 bases separating them. This CDR3 has 14 residues. Germline assignment: CDR1 MNHEY and CDR2 SMNVEV (reference sequence).

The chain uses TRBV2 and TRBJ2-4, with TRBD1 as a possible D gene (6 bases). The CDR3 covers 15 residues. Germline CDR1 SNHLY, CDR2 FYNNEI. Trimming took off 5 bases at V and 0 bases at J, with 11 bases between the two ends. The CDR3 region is CASSLQGIAKNIQYF. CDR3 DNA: TGTGCCAGCAGTTTACAGGGTATAGCCAAAAACATTCAGTACTTC.

DNA of the CDR3: TGTGCCAGTAGTTGGGGGCCGGGGAACACTGAAGCTTTCTTT. Encoded protein: CASSWGPGNTEAFF. This chain joins TRBV19 and TRBJ1-1, with D tentatively TRBD1 (6 bases). Trimming pared 5 bases from V and 1 base from J, leaving 11 bases between. Per germline, CDR1 LNHDA and CDR2 SQIVND (reference sequence). The CDR3 spans 14 residues.

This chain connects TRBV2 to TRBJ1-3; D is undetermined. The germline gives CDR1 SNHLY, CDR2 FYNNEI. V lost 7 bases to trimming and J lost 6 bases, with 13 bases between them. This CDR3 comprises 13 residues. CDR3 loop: CASKERALNTIYF. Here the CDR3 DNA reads TGTGCCAGCAAAGAAAGGGCCTTAAACACCATATATTTT.

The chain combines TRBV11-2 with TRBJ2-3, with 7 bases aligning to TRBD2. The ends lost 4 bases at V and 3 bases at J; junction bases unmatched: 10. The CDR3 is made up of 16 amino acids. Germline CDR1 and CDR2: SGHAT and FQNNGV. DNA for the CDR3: TGTGCCAGCAGCTCTCCCTCCGGGGGGAGGACAGATACGCAGTATTTT. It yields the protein CASSSPSGGRTDTQYF.

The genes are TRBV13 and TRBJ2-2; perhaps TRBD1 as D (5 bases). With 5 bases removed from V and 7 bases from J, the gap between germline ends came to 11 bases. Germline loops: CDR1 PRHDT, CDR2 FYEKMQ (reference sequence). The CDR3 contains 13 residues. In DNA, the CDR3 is TGTGCCAGCAGCCCAGGGTACGGCGGGGAGCTGTTTTTT. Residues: CASSPGYGGELFF.

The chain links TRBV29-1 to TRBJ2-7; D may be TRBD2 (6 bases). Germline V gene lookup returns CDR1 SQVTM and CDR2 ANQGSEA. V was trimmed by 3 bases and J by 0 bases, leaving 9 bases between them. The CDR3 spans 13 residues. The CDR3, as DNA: TGCAGCGTTGACGGCGGGAACTCCTACGAGCAGTACTTC. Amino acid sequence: CSVDGGNSYEQYF.

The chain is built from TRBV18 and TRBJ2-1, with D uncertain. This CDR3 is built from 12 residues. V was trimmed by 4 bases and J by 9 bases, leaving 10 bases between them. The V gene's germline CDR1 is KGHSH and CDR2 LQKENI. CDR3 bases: TGTGCCAGCTCACTAGAAATTGCTGAGCAGTTCTTC. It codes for CASSLEIAEQFF.

The CDR3 protein is CAISPGRSNSNQPQHF. The CDR3, as DNA: TGTGCCATCAGCCCCGGGCGAAGTAATAGCAATCAGCCCCAGCATTTT. The J gene is TRBJ1-5, the V gene TRBV10-3, with D unclear. The CDR3 has 16 residues. V lost 6 bases to trimming and J lost 0 bases, with 15 bases between them. CDR1 is ENHRY, CDR2 SYGVKD, per germline.

CDR3 amino acids: CSVVSGGEDEQFF. The CDR3 region has the DNA TGCAGCGTTGTTAGCGGGGGGGAGGATGAGCAGTTCTTC. The rearrangement links TRBV29-1 to TRBJ2-1; 11 bases are a match to TRBD2. The CDR3 is 13 amino acids. The V and J ends lost 4 bases and 8 bases, in that order; junction bases with no gene match: 4. Per germline, CDR1 SQVTM and CDR2 ANQGSEA.

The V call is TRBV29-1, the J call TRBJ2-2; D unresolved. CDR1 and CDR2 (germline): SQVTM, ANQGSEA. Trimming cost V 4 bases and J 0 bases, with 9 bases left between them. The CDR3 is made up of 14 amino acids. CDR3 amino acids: CSVAGLSNTGELFF. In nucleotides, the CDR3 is TGCAGCGTTGCAGGTCTATCGAACACCGGGGAGCTGTTTTTT.